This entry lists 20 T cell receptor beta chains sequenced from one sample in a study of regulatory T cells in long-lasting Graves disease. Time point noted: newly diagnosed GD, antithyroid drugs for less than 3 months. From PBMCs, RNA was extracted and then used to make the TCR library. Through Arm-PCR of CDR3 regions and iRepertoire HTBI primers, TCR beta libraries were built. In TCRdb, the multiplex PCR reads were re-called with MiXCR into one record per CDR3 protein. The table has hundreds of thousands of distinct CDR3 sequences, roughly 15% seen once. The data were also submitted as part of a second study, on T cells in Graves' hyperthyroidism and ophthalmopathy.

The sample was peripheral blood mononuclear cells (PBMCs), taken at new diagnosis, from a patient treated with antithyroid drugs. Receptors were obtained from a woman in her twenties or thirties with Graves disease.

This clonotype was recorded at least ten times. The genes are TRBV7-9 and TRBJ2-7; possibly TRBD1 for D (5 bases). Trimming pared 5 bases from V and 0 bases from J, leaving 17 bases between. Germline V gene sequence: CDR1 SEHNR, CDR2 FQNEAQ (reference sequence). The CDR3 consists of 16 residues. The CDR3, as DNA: TGTGCCAGCAGCCCAACCTCGCGGACATCCTCCTACGAGCAGTACTTC. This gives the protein CASSPTSRTSSYEQYF.

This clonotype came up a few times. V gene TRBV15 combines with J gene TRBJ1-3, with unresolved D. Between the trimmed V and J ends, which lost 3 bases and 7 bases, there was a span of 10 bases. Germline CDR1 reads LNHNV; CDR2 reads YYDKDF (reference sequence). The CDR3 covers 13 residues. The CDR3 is CATSRDERNTIYF. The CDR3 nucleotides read TGTGCCACCAGCAGGGACGAGAGGAACACCATATATTTT.

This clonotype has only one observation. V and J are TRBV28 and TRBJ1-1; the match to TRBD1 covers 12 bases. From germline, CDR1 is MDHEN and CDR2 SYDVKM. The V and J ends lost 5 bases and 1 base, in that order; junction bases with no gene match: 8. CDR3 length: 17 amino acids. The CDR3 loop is CASSLGGTGGWNTEAFF. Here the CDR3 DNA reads TGTGCCAGCAGTCTGGGTGGGACAGGGGGCTGGAACACTGAAGCTTTCTTT.

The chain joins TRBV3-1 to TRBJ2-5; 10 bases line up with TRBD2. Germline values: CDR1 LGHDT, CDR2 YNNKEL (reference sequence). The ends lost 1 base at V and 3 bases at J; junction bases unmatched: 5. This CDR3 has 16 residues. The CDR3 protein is CASSQGLAGVKETQYF. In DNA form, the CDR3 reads TGTGCCAGCAGCCAAGGGCTAGCGGGAGTAAAAGAGACCCAGTACTTC.

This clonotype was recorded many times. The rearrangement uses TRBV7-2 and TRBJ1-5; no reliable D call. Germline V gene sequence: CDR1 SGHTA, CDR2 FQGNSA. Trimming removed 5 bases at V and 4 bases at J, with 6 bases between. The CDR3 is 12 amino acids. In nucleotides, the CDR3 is TGTGCCAGCAGCCCCCGGAATCAGCCCCAGCATTTT. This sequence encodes CASSPRNQPQHF.

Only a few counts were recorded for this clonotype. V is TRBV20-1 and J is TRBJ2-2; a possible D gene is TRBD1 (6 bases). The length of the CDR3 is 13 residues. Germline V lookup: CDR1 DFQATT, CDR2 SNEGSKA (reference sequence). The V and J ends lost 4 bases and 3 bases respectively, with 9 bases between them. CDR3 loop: CSAKQGHTGELFF. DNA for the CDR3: TGCAGTGCTAAACAGGGACACACCGGGGAGCTGTTTTTT.

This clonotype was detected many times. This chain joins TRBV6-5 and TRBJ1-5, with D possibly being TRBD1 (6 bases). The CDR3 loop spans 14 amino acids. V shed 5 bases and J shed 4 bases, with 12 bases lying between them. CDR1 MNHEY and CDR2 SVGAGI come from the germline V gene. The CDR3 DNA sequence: TGTGCCAGCAGTCACTACAGGGATAATCAGCCCCAGCATTTT. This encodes CASSHYRDNQPQHF.

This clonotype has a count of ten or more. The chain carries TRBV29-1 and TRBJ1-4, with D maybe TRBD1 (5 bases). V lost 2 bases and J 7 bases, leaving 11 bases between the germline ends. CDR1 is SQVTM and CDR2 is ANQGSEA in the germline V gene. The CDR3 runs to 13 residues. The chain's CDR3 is CSVEKGPGEKLFF. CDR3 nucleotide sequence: TGCAGCGTTGAAAAGGGGCCCGGTGAAAAACTGTTTTTT. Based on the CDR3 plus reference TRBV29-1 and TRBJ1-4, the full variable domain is SAVISQKPSRDICQRGTSLTIQCQVDSQVTMMFWYRQQPGQSLTLIATANQGSEATYESGFVIDKFPISRPNLTFSTLTVSNMSPEDSSIYLCSVEKGPGEKLFFGSGTQLSVL.

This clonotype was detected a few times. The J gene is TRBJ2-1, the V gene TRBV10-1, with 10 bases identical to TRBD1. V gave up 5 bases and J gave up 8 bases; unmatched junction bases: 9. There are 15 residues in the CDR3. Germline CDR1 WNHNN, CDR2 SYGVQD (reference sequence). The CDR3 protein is CASSTGTGAGDEQFF. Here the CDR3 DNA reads TGCGCCAGCAGTACCGGGACAGGGGCAGGTGATGAGCAGTTCTTC.

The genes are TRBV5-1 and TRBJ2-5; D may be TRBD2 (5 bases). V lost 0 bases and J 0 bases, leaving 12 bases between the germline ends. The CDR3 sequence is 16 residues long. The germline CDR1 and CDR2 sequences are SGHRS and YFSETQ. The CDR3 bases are TGCGCCAGCAGCTTGGCCTGGACTCAGTACCAAGAGACCCAGTACTTC. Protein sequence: CASSLAWTQYQETQYF.

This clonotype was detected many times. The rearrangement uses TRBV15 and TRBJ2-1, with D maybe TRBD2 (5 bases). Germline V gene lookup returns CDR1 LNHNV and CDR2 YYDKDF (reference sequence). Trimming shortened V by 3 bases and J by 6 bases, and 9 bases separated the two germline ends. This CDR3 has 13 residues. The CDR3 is CATSSIRGNEQFF. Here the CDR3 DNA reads TGTGCCACCAGCAGCATCCGGGGCAATGAGCAGTTCTTC.

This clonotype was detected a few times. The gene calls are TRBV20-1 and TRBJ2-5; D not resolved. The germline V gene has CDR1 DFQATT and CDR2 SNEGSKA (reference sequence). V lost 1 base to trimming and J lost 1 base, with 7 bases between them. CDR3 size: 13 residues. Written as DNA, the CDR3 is TGCAGTGCTAGAGTGCCGACCCAAGAGACCCAGTACTTC. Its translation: CSARVPTQETQYF.

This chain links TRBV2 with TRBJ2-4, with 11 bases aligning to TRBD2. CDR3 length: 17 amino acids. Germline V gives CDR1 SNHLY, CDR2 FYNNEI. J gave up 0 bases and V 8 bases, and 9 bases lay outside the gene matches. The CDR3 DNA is TGTGCCAGCGAGTCGGGGACTAGCGGTCTAGCCAAAAACATTCAGTACTTC. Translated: CASESGTSGLAKNIQYF.

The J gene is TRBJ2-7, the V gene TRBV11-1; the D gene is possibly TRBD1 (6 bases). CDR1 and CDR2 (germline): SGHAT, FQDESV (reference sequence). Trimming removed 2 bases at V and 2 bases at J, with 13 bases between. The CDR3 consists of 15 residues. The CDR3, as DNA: TGTGCCAGCAGCTTACTCGGACAGCTAACCTACGAGCAGTACTTC. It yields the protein CASSLLGQLTYEQYF.

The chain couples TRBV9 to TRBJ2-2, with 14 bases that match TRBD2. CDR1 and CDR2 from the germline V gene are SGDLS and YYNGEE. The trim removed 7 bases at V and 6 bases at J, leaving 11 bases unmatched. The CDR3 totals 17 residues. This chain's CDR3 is CASSGGGLAGVAGELFF. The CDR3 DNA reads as TGTGCCAGCTCCGGTGGGGGACTAGCGGGAGTCGCCGGGGAGCTGTTTTTT.

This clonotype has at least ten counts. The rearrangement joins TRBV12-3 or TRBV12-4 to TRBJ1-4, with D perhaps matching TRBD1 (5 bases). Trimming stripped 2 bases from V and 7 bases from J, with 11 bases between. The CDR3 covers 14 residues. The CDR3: CASSLTGVREKLFF. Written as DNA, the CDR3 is TGTGCCAGCAGTTTAACGGGGGTCCGTGAAAAACTGTTTTTT.

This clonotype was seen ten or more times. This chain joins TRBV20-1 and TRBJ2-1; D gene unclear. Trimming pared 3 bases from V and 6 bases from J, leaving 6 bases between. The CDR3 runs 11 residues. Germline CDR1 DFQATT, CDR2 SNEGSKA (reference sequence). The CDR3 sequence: CSASRGNEQFF. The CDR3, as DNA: TGCAGTGCTAGTCGCGGCAATGAGCAGTTCTTC.

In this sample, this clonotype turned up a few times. In DNA, the CDR3 is TGTGCCAGTAGGAGGGGGGACTTCAACAATGAGCAGTTCTTC. Residues: CASRRGDFNNEQFF. The V and J genes are TRBV19 and TRBJ2-1; either TRBD1 or TRBD2 may fit D (6 bases each). This CDR3 contains 14 residues. The V end was cut by 6 bases, the J end by 5 bases, with 14 bases between. In germline, CDR1 is LNHDA, CDR2 SQIVND (reference sequence).

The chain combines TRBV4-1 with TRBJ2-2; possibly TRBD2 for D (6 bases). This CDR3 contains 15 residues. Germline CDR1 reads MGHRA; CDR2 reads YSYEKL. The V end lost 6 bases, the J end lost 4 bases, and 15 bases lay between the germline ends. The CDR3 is CASREGRGPTGELFF. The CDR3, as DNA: TGCGCCAGCAGGGAGGGGCGGGGTCCCACCGGGGAGCTGTTTTTT.

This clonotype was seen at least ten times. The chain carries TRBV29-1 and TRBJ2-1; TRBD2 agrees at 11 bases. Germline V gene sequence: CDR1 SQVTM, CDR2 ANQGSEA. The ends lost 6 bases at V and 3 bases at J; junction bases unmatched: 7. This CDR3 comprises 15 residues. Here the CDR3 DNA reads TGCAGCGTACCCGGGACTAGCGGAAGCTACAATGAGCAGTTCTTC. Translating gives CSVPGTSGSYNEQFF.